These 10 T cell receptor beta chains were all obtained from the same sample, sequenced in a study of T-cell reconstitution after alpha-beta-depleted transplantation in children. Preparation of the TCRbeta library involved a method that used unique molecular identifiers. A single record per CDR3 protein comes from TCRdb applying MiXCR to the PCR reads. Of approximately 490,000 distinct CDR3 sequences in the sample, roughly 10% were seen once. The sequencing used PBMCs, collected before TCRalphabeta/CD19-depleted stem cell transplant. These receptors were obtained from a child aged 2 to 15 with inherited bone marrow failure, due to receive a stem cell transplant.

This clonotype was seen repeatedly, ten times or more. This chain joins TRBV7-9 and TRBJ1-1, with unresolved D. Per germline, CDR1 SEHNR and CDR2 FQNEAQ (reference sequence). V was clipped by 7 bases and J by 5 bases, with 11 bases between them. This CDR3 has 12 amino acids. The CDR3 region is CASTGLVTEAFF. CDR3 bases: TGTGCCAGCACTGGACTGGTAACTGAAGCTTTCTTT.

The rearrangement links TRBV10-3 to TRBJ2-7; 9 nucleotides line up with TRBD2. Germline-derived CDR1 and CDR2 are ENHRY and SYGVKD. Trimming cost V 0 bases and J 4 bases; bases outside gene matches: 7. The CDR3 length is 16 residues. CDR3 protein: CAISESRGRAGYEQYF. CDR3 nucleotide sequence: TGTGCCATCAGTGAGTCGCGCGGGAGGGCCGGGTACGAGCAGTACTTC.

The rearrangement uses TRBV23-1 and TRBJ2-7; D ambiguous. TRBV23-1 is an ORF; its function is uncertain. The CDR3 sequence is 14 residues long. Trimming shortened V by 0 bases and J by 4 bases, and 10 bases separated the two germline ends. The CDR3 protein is CASSQSLQSYEQYF. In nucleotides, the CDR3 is TGCGCCAGCAGTCAATCTCTACAGAGTTACGAGCAGTACTTC.

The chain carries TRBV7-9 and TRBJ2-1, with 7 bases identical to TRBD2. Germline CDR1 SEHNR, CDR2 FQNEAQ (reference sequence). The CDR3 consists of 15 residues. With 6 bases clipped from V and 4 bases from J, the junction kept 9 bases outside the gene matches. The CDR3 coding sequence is TGTGCCAGCAGGTATTTGGCTAGCGGTTACAATGAGCAGTTCTTC. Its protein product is CASRYLASGYNEQFF.

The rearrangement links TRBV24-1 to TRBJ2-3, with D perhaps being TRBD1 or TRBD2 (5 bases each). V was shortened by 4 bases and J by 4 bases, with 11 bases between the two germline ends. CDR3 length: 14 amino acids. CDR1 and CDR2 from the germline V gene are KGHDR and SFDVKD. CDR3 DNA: TGTGCCACCAGTGAGCCAGGGACCTCAGATACGCAGTATTTT. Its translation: CATSEPGTSDTQYF.

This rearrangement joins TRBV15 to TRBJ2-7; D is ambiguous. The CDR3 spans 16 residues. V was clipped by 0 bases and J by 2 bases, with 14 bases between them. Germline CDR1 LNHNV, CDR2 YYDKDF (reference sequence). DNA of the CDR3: TGTGCCACCAGCAGAGATAGGTTTGTCGGAACCTACGAGCAGTACTTC. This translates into CATSRDRFVGTYEQYF. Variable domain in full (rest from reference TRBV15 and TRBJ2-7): DAMVIQNPRYQVTQFGKPVTLSCSQTLNHNVMYWYQQKSSQAPKLLFHYYDKDFNNEADTPDNFQSRRPNTSFCFLDIRSPGLGDTAMYLCATSRDRFVGTYEQYFGPGTRLTVT.

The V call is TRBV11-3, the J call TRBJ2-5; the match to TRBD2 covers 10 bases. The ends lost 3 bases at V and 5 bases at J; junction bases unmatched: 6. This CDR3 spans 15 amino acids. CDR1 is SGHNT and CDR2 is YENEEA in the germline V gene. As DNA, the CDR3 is TGTGCCAGCAGCTTCGGGCTAGCGGGAGATGAGACCCAGTACTTC. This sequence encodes CASSFGLAGDETQYF.

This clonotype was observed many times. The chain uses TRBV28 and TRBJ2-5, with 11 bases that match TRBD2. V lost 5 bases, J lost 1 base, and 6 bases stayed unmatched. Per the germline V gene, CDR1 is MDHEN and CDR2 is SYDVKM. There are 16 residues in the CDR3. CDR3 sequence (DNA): TGTGCCAGCAGTCGAGGGACTAGCGGTATCCAAGAGACCCAGTACTTC. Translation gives CASSRGTSGIQETQYF.

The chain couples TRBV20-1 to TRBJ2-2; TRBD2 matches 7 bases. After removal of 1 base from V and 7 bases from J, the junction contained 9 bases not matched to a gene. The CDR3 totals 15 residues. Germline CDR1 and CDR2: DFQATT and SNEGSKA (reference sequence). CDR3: CSARAAGRAIGELFF. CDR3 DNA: TGCAGTGCTAGAGCAGCGGGGAGGGCCATCGGGGAGCTGTTTTTT.

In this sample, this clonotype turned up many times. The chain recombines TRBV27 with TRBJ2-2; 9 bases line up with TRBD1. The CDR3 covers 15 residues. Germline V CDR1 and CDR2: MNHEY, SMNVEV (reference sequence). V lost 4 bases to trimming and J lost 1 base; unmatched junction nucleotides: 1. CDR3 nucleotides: TGTGCCAGCAGTTGGACAGGGGAGAACACCGGGGAGCTGTTTTTT. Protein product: CASSWTGENTGELFF.